Listed below are T cell receptor beta chains from one sample, sequenced in a study of CXCR3-negative and CXCR3-positive naive CD8 T cells. TCRdb re-analyzed the 5' RACE reads; it lists each CDR3 protein once, without DNA. The listing contains about 24,000 distinct CDR3 sequences. Input material: naive CXCR3- CD8+ T cells from blood. These receptors came from a human donor in good health. Some clones in this sample may be carry-over from other donors' samples. The CDR3 runs from the conserved cysteine through the conserved F or W.

J: TRBJ1-4; V: TRBV3-1; CDR3: CASLSRDGDEKLFF
J: TRBJ2-1; V: TRBV28; CDR3: CASSAPGYNEQFF
J: TRBJ2-7; V: TRBV6-5; CDR3: CASSYWHNYDNSYEQYF
J: TRBJ2-7; V: TRBV19; CDR3: CASRPLGLVGEQYF
J: TRBJ2-7; V: TRBV29-1; CDR3: CSVRDRGYEQYF
J: TRBJ2-2; V: TRBV11-2; CDR3: CASKRNRWPGELFF
J: TRBJ2-1; V: TRBV7-2; CDR3: CASPDEGSPNNEQFF
J: TRBJ2-7; V: TRBV3-1; CDR3: CASSQDEGAQTTYEQYF
J: TRBJ2-2; V: TRBV28; CDR3: CASTPGTSGGAFTGELFF
J: TRBJ1-5; V: TRBV12-3/TRBV12-4; CDR3: CASSLDRGNQPQHF
J: TRBJ2-3; V: TRBV4-3; CDR3: CASSHLKQGADTQYF
J: TRBJ1-6; V: TRBV12-3/TRBV12-4; CDR3: CASSRGSNSPLHF
J: TRBJ1-1; V: TRBV6-2/TRBV6-3; CDR3: CASSPLRQGDTEAFF
J: TRBJ1-2; V: TRBV5-1; CDR3: CASSLTSGQDYGYTF
J: TRBJ2-2; V: TRBV5-1; CDR3: CASSLGGSTGELFF